This TCR beta chain was profiled in a study of blood T cells in healthy people across ages. General study findings and limits: Reliance upon unsorted PBMCs precluded definitive naive versus antigen-experienced comparison. Fewer expanded clones and more diversity marked long-lived versus aged donors.

There are 13 residues in the CDR3. Germline V lookup: CDR1 LGHNT, CDR2 FRNRAP. Trimming left V 3 bases short and J 6 bases short, with 10 bases between. There are a few counts of this clonotype. What it binds is not known. The second PCR ran about 6 to 12 cycles with a sample-barcoded 5' primer and J-beta primers. Unique molecular identifiers of 12 random nucleotides labeled each cDNA. TCRdb reprocessed the 5' RACE reads with MiXCR, giving one entry per CDR3 protein. The table has approximately 670,000 distinct CDR3 sequences, around 41% seen once. This chain connects TRBV12-5 to TRBJ2-3; no clear D gene. The sequence derives from a man older than 75 in good health. Sequencing input: blood. CDR3 region: CASGLNTGDTQYF. The CDR3, as DNA: TGTGCTAGTGGTTTAAATACCGGGGATACGCAGTATTTT. Filled out from reference TRBV12-5 and TRBJ2-3, the complete variable domain reads DARVTQTPRHKVTEMGQEVTMRCQPILGHNTVFWYRQTMMQGLELLAYFRNRAPLDDSGMPKDRFSAEMPDATLATLKIQPSEPRDSAVYFCASGLNTGDTQYFGPGTRLTVL.